This record covers a single TCR beta chain. This sample was included in a study of radiation and T cells in renal cell carcinoma. Assay used: immunoSEQ multiplex PCR; TCRdb lists only in-frame clones, some missing. The sample has around 180,000 clones; around 89% are singletons. The germline V and J ends were trimmed by 4 bases and 6 bases, with 17 bases remaining between them. Germline V CDR1 and CDR2: SGHRS, YFSETQ. This CDR3 region has 15 residues. Indicated time point: blood 4 weeks post-SBRT, at nephrectomy. Treatment indicated: 15 Gy SBRT to primary tumor, nephrectomy 4 weeks later. Nephrectomy followed 15 Gy stereotactic body radiation by 4 weeks. Blood was sampled at baseline, 2 weeks and 4 weeks after SBRT. The patient's renal cell carcinoma had clear cell pathology.

The gene calls are TRBV5-1 and TRBJ2-1; TRBD2 is a possible D gene (5 bases). Sequencing used blood, obtained from a patient whose treatment included radiotherapy and nephrectomy. This TCR came from a woman between 50 and 59 years old with renal cell carcinoma. Here the CDR3 reads CASSTTRYLLNEQFF. For the CDR3, the DNA is TGCGCCAGCAGCACCACTAGATATCTGCTCAATGAGCAGTTCTTC.